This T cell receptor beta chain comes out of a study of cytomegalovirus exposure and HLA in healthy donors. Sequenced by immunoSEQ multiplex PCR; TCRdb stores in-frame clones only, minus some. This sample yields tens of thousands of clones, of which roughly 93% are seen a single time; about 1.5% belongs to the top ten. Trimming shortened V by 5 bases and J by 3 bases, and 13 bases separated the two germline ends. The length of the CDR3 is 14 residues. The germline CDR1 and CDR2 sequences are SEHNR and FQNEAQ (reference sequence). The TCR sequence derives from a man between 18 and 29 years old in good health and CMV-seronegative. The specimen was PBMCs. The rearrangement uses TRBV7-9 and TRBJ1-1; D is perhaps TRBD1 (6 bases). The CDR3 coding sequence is TGTGCCAGCAGCGAACGACAGGTTGACACTGAAGCTTTCTTT. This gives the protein CASSERQVDTEAFF.